This T cell receptor (beta chain) was recorded in a study of T cell repertoires in cytomegalovirus infection. The wider study: CMV epitopes in the study were HLA-C-restricted (recently identified) and HLA-B-restricted (well studied). Based on public TCR beta signatures, there were indications of CMV infection and of a matching HLA type. Study-wide findings and caveats: Dominant in the ex vivo response were TCR beta clonotypes restricted by HLA-C and specific for CMV.

Each CDR3 protein gets one entry after TCRdb re-called the reads with MiXCR. The table lists roughly 990,000 distinct CDR3 sequences, less than 40% of them singletons, with around an eighth in the top ten. Germline CDR1 LGHNA, CDR2 YNFKEQ. V was shortened by 4 bases and J by 10 bases, with 16 bases between the two germline ends. The CDR3 is 14 amino acids. In the case of this clonotype: Antigen: not known.

This chain links TRBV4-2 with TRBJ1-4; D uncertain. This sequence originates from a human donor in good health (CMV status not recorded). Some clones in this sample may be carry-over from other donors' samples. The source material was cultured CD8+ T cells from PBMCs, sampled from culture after CMV antigen stimulation. CDR3 sequence reads: CASSRDIADVKLFF. CDR3 sequence (DNA): TGTGCCAGCAGCCGAGATATAGCCGACGTAAAACTGTTTTTT.